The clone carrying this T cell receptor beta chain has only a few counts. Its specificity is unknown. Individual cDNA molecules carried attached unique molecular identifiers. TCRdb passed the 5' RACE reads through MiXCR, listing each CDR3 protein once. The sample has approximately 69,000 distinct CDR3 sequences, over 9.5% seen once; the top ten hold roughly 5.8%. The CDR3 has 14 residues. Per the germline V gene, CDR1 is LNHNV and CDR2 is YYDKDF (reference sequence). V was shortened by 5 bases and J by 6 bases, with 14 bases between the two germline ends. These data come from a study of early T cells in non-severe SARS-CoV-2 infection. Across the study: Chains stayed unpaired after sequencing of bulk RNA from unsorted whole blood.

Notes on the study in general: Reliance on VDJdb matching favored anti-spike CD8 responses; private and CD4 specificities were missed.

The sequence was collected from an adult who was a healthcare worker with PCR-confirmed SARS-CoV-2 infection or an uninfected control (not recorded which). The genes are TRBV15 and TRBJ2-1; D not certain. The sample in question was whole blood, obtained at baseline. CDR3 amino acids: CATSGQVATNEQFF. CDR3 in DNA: TGTGCCACCAGCGGCCAGGTGGCGACCAATGAGCAGTTCTTC.